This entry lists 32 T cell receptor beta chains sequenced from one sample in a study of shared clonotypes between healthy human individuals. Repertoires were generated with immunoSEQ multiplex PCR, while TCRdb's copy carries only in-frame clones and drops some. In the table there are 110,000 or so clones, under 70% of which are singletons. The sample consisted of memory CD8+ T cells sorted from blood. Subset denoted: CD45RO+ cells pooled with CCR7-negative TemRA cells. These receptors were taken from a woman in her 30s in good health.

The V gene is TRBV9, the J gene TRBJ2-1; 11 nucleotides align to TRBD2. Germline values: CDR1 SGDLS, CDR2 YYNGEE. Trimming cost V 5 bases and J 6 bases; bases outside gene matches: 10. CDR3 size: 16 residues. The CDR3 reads CASREPLAGEINEQFF. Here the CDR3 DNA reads TGTGCCAGCAGGGAACCACTAGCGGGAGAAATCAATGAGCAGTTCTTC.

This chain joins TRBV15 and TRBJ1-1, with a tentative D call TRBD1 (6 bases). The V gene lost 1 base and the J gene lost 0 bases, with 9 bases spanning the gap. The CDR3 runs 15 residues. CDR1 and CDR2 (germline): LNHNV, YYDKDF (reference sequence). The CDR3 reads CATSRAGGMNTEAFF. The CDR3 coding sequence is TGTGCCACCAGCAGAGCGGGGGGCATGAACACTGAAGCTTTCTTT.

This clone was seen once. CDR3 sequence reads: CASRSGTGQPEQYF. CDR3 DNA sequence: TGTGCCAGCAGGTCCGGGACAGGACAGCCGGAGCAGTACTTC. The V and J genes are TRBV2 and TRBJ2-7, with 8 bases matching TRBD1. J was trimmed by 7 bases and V by 6 bases; bases with no gene match: 11. The CDR3 has 14 amino acids. From germline, CDR1 is SNHLY and CDR2 FYNNEI.

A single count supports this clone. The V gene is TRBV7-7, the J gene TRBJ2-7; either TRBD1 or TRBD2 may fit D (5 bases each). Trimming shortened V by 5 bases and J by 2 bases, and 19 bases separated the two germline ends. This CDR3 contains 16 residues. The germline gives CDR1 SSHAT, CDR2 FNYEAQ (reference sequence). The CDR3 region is CASSPTTGAPTYEQYF. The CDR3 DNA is TGTGCCAGCAGCCCAACAACCGGGGCCCCCACCTACGAGCAGTACTTC.

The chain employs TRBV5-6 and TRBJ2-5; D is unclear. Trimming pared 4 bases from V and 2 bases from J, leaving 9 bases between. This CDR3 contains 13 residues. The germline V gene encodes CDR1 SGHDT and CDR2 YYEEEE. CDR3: CASSRYTQETQYF. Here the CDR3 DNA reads TGTGCCAGCAGCCGCTATACACAAGAGACCCAGTACTTC.

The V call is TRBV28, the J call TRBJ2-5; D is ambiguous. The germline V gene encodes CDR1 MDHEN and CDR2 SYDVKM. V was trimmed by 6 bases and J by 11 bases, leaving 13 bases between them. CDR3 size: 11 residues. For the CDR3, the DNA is TGTGCCAGCAGCCTAAGAGAGGAGCAGTACTTC. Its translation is CASSLREEQYF.

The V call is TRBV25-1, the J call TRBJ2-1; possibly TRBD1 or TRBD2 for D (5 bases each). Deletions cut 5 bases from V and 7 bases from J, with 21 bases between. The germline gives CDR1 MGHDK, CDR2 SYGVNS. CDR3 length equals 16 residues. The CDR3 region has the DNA TGTGCCAGCAGTTGGGGGTCCGGGACCGGGGAAAATGAGCAGTTCTTC. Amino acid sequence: CASSWGSGTGENEQFF.

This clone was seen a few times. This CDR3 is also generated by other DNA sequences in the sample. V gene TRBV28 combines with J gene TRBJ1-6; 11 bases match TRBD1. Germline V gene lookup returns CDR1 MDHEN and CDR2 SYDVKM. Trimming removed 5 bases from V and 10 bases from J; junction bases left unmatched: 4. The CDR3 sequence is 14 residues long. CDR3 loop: CASSGTGGRSPLHF. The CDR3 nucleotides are TGTGCCAGCAGTGGGACAGGGGGAAGGTCACCCCTCCACTTT.

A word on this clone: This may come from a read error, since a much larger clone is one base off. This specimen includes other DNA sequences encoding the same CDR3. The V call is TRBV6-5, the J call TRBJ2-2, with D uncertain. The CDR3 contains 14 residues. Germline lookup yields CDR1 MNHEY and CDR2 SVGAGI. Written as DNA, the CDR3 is TGTGCCAGCAAGGTTCGGCGGAACACCGGAGAGCTGTTTTTT. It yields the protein CASKVRRNTGELFF.

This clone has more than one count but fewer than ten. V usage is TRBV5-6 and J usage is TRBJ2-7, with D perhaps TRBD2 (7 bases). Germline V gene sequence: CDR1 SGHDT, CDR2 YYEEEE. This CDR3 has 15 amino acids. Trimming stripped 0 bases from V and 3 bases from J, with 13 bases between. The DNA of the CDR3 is TGTGCCAGCAGCTTGGCGGCAGGGGAGGGCTACGAGCAGTACTTC. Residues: CASSLAAGEGYEQYF. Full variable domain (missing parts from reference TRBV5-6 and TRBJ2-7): DAGVTQSPTHLIKTRGQQVTLRCSPKSGHDTVSWYQQALGQGPQFIFQYYEEEERQRGNFPDRFSGHQFPNYSSELNVNALLLGDSALYLCASSLAAGEGYEQYFGPGTRLTVT.

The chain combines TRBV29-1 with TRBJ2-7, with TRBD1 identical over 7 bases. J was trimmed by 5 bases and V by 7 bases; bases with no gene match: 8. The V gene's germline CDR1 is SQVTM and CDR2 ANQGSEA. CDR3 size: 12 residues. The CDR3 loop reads CSAGMTGNEQYF. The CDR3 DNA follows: TGCAGCGCAGGTATGACAGGGAACGAGCAGTACTTC.

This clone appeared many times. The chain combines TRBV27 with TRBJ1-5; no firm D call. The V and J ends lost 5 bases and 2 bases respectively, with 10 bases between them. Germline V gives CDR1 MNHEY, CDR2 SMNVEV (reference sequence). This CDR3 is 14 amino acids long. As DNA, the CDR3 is TGTGCCAGCAGTACCTCTGGGGGCAATCAGCCCCAGCATTTT. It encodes CASSTSGGNQPQHF.

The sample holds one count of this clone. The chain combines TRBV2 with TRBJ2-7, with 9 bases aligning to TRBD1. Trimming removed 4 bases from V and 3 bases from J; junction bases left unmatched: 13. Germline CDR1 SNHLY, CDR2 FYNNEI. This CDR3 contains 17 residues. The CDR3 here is CASSGGTGWLENYEQYF. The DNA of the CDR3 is TGTGCCAGCAGTGGGGGGACAGGGTGGTTGGAAAACTACGAGCAGTACTTC.

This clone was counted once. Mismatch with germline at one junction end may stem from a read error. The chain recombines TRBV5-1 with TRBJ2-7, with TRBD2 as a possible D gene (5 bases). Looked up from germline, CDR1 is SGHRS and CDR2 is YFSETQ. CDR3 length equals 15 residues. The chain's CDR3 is CASSLRWVRGSEQYF. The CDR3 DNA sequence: TGTGCCAGCAGCCTGCGGTGGGTACGAGGGAGCGAGCAGTACTTC.

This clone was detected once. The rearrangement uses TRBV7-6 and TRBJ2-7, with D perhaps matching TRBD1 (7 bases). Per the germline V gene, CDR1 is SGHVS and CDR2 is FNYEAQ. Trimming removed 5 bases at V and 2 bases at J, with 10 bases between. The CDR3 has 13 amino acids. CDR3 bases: TGTGCCAGCAGCGGGGGGACAGCCTACGAGCAGTACTTC. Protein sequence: CASSGGTAYEQYF.

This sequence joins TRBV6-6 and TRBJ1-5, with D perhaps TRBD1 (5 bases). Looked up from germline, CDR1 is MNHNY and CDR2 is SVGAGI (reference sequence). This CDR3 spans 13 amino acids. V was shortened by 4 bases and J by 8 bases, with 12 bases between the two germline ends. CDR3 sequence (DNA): TGTGCCAGCAGTTCGGGGGAGGTGGAGCCCCAGCATTTT. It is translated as CASSSGEVEPQHF.

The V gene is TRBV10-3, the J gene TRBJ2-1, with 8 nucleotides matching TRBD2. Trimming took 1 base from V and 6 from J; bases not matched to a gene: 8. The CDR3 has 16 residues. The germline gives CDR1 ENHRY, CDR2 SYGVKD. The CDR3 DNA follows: TGTGCCATCAGTGAGTTGAAAGGGACTAGAAGCAATGAGCAGTTCTTC. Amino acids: CAISELKGTRSNEQFF.

In DNA form, the CDR3 reads TGCGCCAGCAGCTGGACTAGCGGGAGTCCAAACACCGGGGAGCTGTTTTTT. Its protein product is CASSWTSGSPNTGELFF. The chain uses TRBV5-1 and TRBJ2-2; 13 bases agree with TRBD2. Trimming took 3 bases from V and 2 from J; bases not matched to a gene: 4. The CDR3 totals 17 residues. Germline CDR1 and CDR2: SGHRS and YFSETQ.

In DNA, the CDR3 is TGTGCCAGCAGCGAACCCGACAGGGGAGTTTGGAATGAGCAGTTCTTC. Encoded protein: CASSEPDRGVWNEQFF. V gene TRBV7-9 combines with J gene TRBJ2-1; TRBD1 agrees at 8 bases. V lost 5 bases, J lost 7 bases, and 13 bases stayed unmatched. This CDR3 region has 16 residues. From germline, CDR1 is SEHNR and CDR2 FQNEAQ (reference sequence).

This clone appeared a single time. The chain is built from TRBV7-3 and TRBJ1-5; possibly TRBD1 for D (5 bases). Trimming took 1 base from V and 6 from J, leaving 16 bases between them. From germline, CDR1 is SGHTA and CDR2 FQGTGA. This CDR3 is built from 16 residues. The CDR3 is CASSLNTLFQGQPQHF. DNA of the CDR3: TGTGCCAGCAGCTTAAATACCTTATTCCAGGGTCAGCCCCAGCATTTT.

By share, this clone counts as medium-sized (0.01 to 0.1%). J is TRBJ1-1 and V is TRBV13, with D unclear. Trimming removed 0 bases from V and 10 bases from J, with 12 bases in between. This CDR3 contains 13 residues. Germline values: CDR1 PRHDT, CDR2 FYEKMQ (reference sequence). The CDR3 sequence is CASSLGSGLRAFF. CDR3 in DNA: TGTGCCAGCAGCTTAGGGTCTGGTCTACGAGCTTTCTTT.

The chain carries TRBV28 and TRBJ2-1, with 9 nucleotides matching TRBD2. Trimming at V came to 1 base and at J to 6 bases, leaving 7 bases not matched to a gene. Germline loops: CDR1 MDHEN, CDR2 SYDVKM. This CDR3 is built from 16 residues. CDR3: CASSLSVGLASNEQFF. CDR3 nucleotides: TGTGCCAGCAGTTTATCGGTGGGACTAGCCTCCAATGAGCAGTTCTTC.

This CDR3 reads CASSPGTFFIPYEQYF. CDR3 in DNA: TGTGCCAGCAGTCCCGGGACATTTTTTATCCCCTACGAGCAGTACTTC. The chain has TRBV27 and TRBJ2-7; TRBD1 might be the D (6 bases). V gave up 5 bases and J gave up 2 bases, with 19 bases separating them. The CDR3 sequence is 16 residues long. Looked up from germline, CDR1 is MNHEY and CDR2 is SMNVEV (reference sequence).

The CDR3 sequence is CASILGWREQGGELFF. CDR3 nucleotide sequence: TGTGCCAGCATCTTAGGGTGGCGGGAGCAAGGCGGGGAGCTGTTTTTT. The rearrangement joins TRBV6-6 to TRBJ2-2; 7 nucleotides match TRBD2. The CDR3 totals 16 residues. The J segment lost 7 bases and the V segment lost 7 bases, leaving 15 bases of the junction unmatched. The germline V gene has CDR1 MNHNY and CDR2 SVGAGI (reference sequence).

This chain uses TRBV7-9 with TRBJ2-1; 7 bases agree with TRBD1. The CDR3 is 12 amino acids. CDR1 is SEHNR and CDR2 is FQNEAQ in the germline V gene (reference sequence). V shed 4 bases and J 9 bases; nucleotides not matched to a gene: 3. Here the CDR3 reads CASSYRGSEQFF. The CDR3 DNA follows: TGTGCCAGCAGCTACAGGGGATCTGAGCAGTTCTTC.

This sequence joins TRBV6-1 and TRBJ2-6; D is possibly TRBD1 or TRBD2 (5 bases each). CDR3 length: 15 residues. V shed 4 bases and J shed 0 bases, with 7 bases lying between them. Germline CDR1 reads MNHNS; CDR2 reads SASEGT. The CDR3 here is CASSGDPSGANVLTF. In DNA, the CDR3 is TGTGCCAGCAGTGGGGACCCCTCTGGGGCCAACGTCCTGACTTTC.

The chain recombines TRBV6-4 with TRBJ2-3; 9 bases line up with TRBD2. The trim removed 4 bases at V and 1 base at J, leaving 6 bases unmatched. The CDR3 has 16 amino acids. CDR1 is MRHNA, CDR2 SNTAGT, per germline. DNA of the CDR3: TGTGCCAGCAGTGGCATAGCGGGAGAGGGCACAGATACGCAGTATTTT. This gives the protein CASSGIAGEGTDTQYF.

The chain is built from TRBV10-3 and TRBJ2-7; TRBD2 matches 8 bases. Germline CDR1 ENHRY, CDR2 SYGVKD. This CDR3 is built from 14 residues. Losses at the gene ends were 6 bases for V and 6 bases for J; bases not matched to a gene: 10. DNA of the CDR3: TGTGCCATCAGGGGGGAGATAGCGGGACTCGAGCAGTACTTC. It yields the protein CAIRGEIAGLEQYF.

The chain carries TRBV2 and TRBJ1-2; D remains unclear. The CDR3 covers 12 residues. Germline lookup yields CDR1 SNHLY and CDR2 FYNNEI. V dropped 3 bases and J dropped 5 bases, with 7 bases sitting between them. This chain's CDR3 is CASSDGDYGYTF. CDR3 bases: TGTGCCAGCAGTGATGGCGATTATGGCTACACCTTC.

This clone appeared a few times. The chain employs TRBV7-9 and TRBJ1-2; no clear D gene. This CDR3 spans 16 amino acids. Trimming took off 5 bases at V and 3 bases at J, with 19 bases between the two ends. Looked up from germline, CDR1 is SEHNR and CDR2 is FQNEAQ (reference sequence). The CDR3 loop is CASSNAEVGVYYGYTF. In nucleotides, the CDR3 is TGTGCCAGCAGCAATGCAGAGGTCGGGGTTTACTATGGCTACACCTTC.

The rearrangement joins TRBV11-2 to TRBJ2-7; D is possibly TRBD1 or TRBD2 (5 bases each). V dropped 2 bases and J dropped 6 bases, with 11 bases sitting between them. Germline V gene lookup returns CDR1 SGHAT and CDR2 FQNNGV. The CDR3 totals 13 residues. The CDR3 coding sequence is TGTGCCAGCAGCTTAATATCGAGGGGCGAGCAGTACTTC. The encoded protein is CASSLISRGEQYF.

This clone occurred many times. The CDR3 spells CASSSTGGSGPDTQYF. CDR3 bases: TGTGCCAGCAGCTCAACGGGTGGATCAGGGCCAGATACGCAGTATTTT. The chain links TRBV4-2 to TRBJ2-3, with D tentatively TRBD1 (5 bases). With 5 bases removed from V and 4 bases from J, the gap between germline ends came to 19 bases. The CDR3 runs to 16 residues. Germline CDR1 LGHNA, CDR2 YNFKEQ.